This is a list of T cell receptor beta chains from one sample in a study of breast tumors, draining lymph nodes, adjacent tissues. One entry per CDR3 protein results from TCRdb running MiXCR on the multiplex PCR reads. Of over 150,000 distinct CDR3 sequences detected, 25% to 40% appear once; the ten largest clones hold approximately 4.3%. Sequencing was carried out using axillary lymph node tissue. The receptors stem from a female donor with breast cancer. Some clones in this sample may be carry-over from other donors' samples. CDR3s include the opening cysteine and the closing phenylalanine or tryptophan. D genes are given only for firm matches. Clone size, where shown, is once, few, many, or a class for clones that have expanded.

TRBV11-2	.	TRBJ1-2	.	CASSRDTSGGYTF	TGTGCCAGCAGCCGGGACACATCGGGGGGCTACACCTTC
TRBV7-2	.	TRBJ1-4	.	CASSLKWGEKLFF	TGTGCCAGCAGCTTAAAATGGGGTGAAAAACTGTTTTTT
TRBV4-3	many	TRBJ2-7	.	CASRRDSGRTSITYEQYF	TGCGCCAGCAGACGAGACTCAGGGCGTACCTCCATAACCTACGAGCAGTACTTC
TRBV10-3	many	TRBJ2-5	TRBD1	CAISESPTTGVGKTQYF	TGTGCCATCAGTGAGTCCCCAACCACAGGGGTCGGGAAGACCCAGTACTTC
TRBV7-9	many	TRBJ1-6	.	CASSLSSPLHF	TGTGCCAGCAGCTTAAGTTCACCCCTCCACTTT
TRBV4-2	many	TRBJ2-2	.	CASSQEAGELFF	TGTGCCAGCAGCCAAGAAGCCGGGGAGCTGTTTTTT
TRBV2	.	TRBJ2-5	.	CASSERREGQPQYF	TGTGCCAGCAGTGAGAGGAGGGAAGGGCAGCCCCAGTACTTC
TRBV24-1	.	TRBJ2-5	TRBD2	CATSDFSGGEETQYF	TGTGCCACCAGTGATTTTAGCGGGGGCGAAGAGACCCAGTACTTC
TRBV3-1	.	TRBJ2-7	.	CASSQVTGVAYEQYF	TGTGCCAGCAGCCAAGTCACGGGGGTCGCCTACGAGCAGTACTTC
TRBV30	many	TRBJ1-5	TRBD1	CAWRDRGASQPQHF	TGTGCCTGGAGGGACAGGGGGGCCAGTCAGCCCCAGCATTTT
TRBV7-6	.	TRBJ1-5	.	CASSLGALNTGGGNNQPQHF	TGTGCCAGCAGCTTAGGCGCACTGAACACCGGGGGCGGTAATAATCAGCCCCAGCATTTT
TRBV29-1	many	TRBJ2-6	TRBD2	CSVEQLAGSSGANVLTF	TGCAGCGTTGAACAACTAGCGGGAAGCTCTGGGGCCAACGTCCTGACTTTC
TRBV14	.	TRBJ1-5	.	CASSRRTSGRFYEHF	TGTGCCAGCAGCCGACGGACTAGCGGGAGGTTCTACGAGCATTTT
TRBV28	.	TRBJ1-4	TRBD1	CASSLFQGAGREKLFF	TGTGCCAGCAGTTTATTTCAGGGGGCAGGCCGAGAAAAACTGTTTTTT
TRBV28	few	TRBJ1-2	TRBD1	CASRSSGTGLGYTF	TGTGCCAGCAGGTCCTCCGGGACAGGGCTGGGCTACACCTTC
TRBV7-2	many	TRBJ2-7	TRBD1	CASSQNRGLKYF	TGTGCCAGCAGCCAAAACAGGGGGCTGAAGTACTTC
TRBV19	many	TRBJ2-6	TRBD1	CATSTGSGANVLTF	TGTGCCACTTCGACAGGGTCTGGGGCCAACGTCCTGACTTTC
TRBV6-6	many	TRBJ1-2	.	CASSDDRPVGYGYTF	TGTGCCAGCAGTGATGACAGGCCGGTAGGCTATGGCTACACCTTC
TRBV25-1	many	TRBJ2-5	.	CASSEHISETQYF	TGTGCCAGCAGTGAACACATTTCGGAGACCCAGTACTTC
TRBV18	.	TRBJ2-2	.	CASSLGRADTGELFF	TGTGCCAGCTCACTCGGCAGGGCCGACACCGGGGAGCTGTTTTTT
TRBV6-9	.	TRBJ1-2	TRBD1	CASRRTGEGYTF	TGTGCCAGCAGGCGGACAGGCGAAGGCTACACCTTC
TRBV7-9	many	TRBJ1-2	.	CASTPGGKYGYTF	TGTGCCAGCACCCCCGGGGGGAAATATGGCTACACCTTC
TRBV2	.	TRBJ2-5	TRBD1	CATGGRETQYF	TGTGCCACAGGGGGAAGAGAGACCCAGTACTTC
TRBV5-1	many	TRBJ2-7	TRBD1	CASSSTGATYEQYF	TGCGCCAGCAGCTCGACAGGGGCAACCTACGAGCAGTACTTC
TRBV11-3	.	TRBJ1-4	.	CASGPWTAGEKLFF	TGTGCCAGCGGCCCATGGACGGCCGGGGAAAAACTGTTTTTT
TRBV19	many	TRBJ1-4	TRBD1	CASSSYRGRNEKLFF	TGTGCCAGTAGTTCTTACAGGGGGCGAAATGAAAAACTGTTTTTT
TRBV7-6	.	TRBJ2-7	.	CASSLEGGGGEQHF	TGTGCCAGCAGCTTAGAAGGCGGCGGAGGGGAGCAGCACTTC
TRBV18	few	TRBJ2-7	.	CASSLAPPRRQTWYEQYF	TGTGCCAGCTCACTCGCGCCTCCCCGACGGCAAACCTGGTACGAGCAGTACTTC
TRBV11-2	many	TRBJ2-5	TRBD2	CASSLGTSERGETQYF	TGTGCCAGCAGCCTCGGGACTAGCGAGAGAGGGGAGACCCAGTACTTC
TRBV10-3	many	TRBJ2-3	.	CAISRDNTDTQYF	TGTGCCATCAGTCGGGACAACACAGATACGCAGTATTTT
TRBV7-2	few	TRBJ2-4	TRBD1	CASSSGQKDIQYF	TGTGCCAGCAGCTCGGGACAGAAAGACATTCAGTACTTC
TRBV6-9	once	TRBJ1-1	.	CASSFPARIGWNTEAFF	TGTGCCAGCAGTTTCCCAGCCCGTATAGGGTGGAACACTGAAGCTTTCTTT
TRBV12-3/TRBV12-4	.	TRBJ2-1	.	CASLTPEGYKEQFF	TGTGCCAGCCTCACCCCCGAGGGTTACAAAGAGCAGTTCTTC
TRBV11-1	many	TRBJ2-5	TRBD2	CATLGAGEETQYF	TGTGCCACCCTAGGGGCGGGGGAAGAGACCCAGTACTTC
TRBV11-2	many	TRBJ2-5	.	CASSLSAEETQYF	TGTGCCAGCAGCTTATCGGCAGAAGAGACCCAGTACTTC
TRBV20-1	many	TRBJ2-7	TRBD2	CSASFRGRGSYEQYF	TGCAGTGCTAGCTTCCGCGGGAGGGGTTCCTACGAGCAGTACTTC
TRBV29-1	.	TRBJ1-2	TRBD1	CSGKGGRPYGYTF	TGCAGCGGCAAAGGGGGCAGACCCTATGGCTACACCTTC
TRBV5-1	many	TRBJ1-4	.	CASSLAGVTNEKLFF	TGCGCCAGCAGCTTGGCTGGGGTAACTAATGAAAAACTGTTTTTT